Following are 13 T cell receptor beta chains from one sample sequenced in a study of blood T cell repertoires in COVID-19. Clones were sequenced by immunoSEQ multiplex PCR, and TCRdb holds only the in-frame ones, with some missing. Found here are 110,000 or so clones, roughly nine tenths of them singletons; the top ten hold approximately 7.9%. Specimen: peripheral blood. These receptors were obtained from a man in his 70s who had recovered from COVID-19.

The sample holds many counts of this clone. V is TRBV2 and J is TRBJ1-5; 7 bases fit TRBD1. The germline CDR1 and CDR2 sequences are SNHLY and FYNNEI. The CDR3 length is 14 residues. Trimming took 4 bases from V and 6 from J; bases not matched to a gene: 6. The CDR3 protein is CASSGQGSGQPQHF. CDR3 in DNA: TGTGCCAGCAGTGGACAGGGTAGCGGTCAGCCCCAGCATTTT.

The genes are TRBV2 and TRBJ1-2; a possible D gene is TRBD1 (5 bases). V lost 7 bases and J 5 bases, leaving 14 bases between the germline ends. The CDR3 runs to 13 residues. Germline values: CDR1 SNHLY, CDR2 FYNNEI. The CDR3 loop is CASITPGGYGYTF. For the CDR3, the DNA is TGTGCCAGCATCACCCCGGGGGGTTATGGCTACACCTTC.

The chain carries TRBV5-6 and TRBJ1-1; D unclear. CDR1 SGHDT and CDR2 YYEEEE come from the germline V gene. Trimming stripped 0 bases from V and 0 bases from J, with 6 bases between. This CDR3 region has 14 residues. CDR3 nucleotides: TGTGCCAGCAGCTTGGACAGCCTGAACACTGAAGCTTTCTTT. As protein: CASSLDSLNTEAFF.

The chain joins TRBV10-3 to TRBJ2-7, with a tentative D call TRBD1 (6 bases). Germline V gene lookup returns CDR1 ENHRY and CDR2 SYGVKD. Trimming cost V 9 bases and J 0 bases, with 12 bases left between them. There are 13 residues in the CDR3. CDR3 nucleotide sequence: TGTGCCATTGGACCGGACAGCTCCTACGAGCAGTACTTC. This encodes CAIGPDSSYEQYF.

The chain links TRBV28 to TRBJ1-5; 8 bases map to TRBD1. Germline V gene sequence: CDR1 MDHEN, CDR2 SYDVKM. V lost 5 bases, J lost 7 bases, and 10 bases stayed unmatched. The CDR3 length is 15 residues. CDR3 in amino acids: CASSSMDRERQPQHF. CDR3 DNA: TGTGCCAGCAGTAGTATGGACAGGGAACGACAGCCCCAGCATTTT.

This clone has a single count. The chain carries TRBV27 and TRBJ1-4, with D tentatively TRBD1 (5 bases). CDR3 length: 14 residues. Trimming stripped 5 bases from V and 5 bases from J, with 12 bases between. Germline assignment: CDR1 MNHEY and CDR2 SMNVEV (reference sequence). In DNA, the CDR3 is TGTGCCAGCAGTCCGGCGGGGGTAAATGAAAAACTGTTTTTT. Its translation: CASSPAGVNEKLFF.

V gene TRBV6-1 combines with J gene TRBJ2-7; D not resolved. The V gene lost 3 bases and the J gene lost 0 bases, with 12 bases spanning the gap. The CDR3 runs to 15 residues. Germline lookup yields CDR1 MNHNS and CDR2 SASEGT. The CDR3 DNA follows: TGTGCCAGCAGTGAGCCCCCGCGGCTCTCCTACGAGCAGTACTTC. It yields the protein CASSEPPRLSYEQYF.

The chain recombines TRBV29-1 with TRBJ2-1; TRBD1 is a possible D gene (5 bases). CDR1 and CDR2 from the germline V gene are SQVTM and ANQGSEA. CDR3 length: 12 amino acids. Trimming removed 7 bases from V and 3 bases from J, with 10 bases in between. Here the CDR3 DNA reads TGCAGCGCTTCGACAGACTACAATGAGCAGTTCTTC. Amino acid sequence: CSASTDYNEQFF.

The chain joins TRBV24-1 to TRBJ2-7; D may be TRBD2 (5 bases). The germline V gene has CDR1 KGHDR and CDR2 SFDVKD. Between the trimmed V and J ends, which lost 5 bases and 5 bases, there was a span of 12 bases. The CDR3 totals 13 residues. This CDR3 is CATSGVSVDEQYF. Here the CDR3 DNA reads TGTGCCACCAGTGGGGTTAGCGTGGACGAGCAGTACTTC.

J is TRBJ2-5 and V is TRBV7-2; TRBD1 agrees at 9 bases. The CDR3 length is 16 residues. Germline V CDR1 and CDR2: SGHTA, FQGNSA. V trimming: 0 bases; J trimming: 1 base; junction bases outside the gene matches: 3. CDR3 loop: CASSLAATGGQETQYF. The CDR3 DNA sequence: TGTGCCAGCAGCTTAGCCGCGACAGGGGGCCAAGAGACCCAGTACTTC. Full variable domain (remainder filled in from reference TRBV7-2 and TRBJ2-5): GAGVSQSPSNKVTEKGKDVELRCDPISGHTALYWYRQSLGQGLEFLIYFQGNSAPDKSGLPSDRFSAERTGGSVSTLTIQRTQQEDSAVYLCASSLAATGGQETQYFGPGTRLLVL.

This clone was recorded only once. The chain joins TRBV29-1 to TRBJ1-2; D is possibly TRBD1 (6 bases). The V gene's germline CDR1 is SQVTM and CDR2 ANQGSEA. This CDR3 is built from 11 residues. The V end was cut by 7 bases, the J end by 2 bases, with 8 bases between. The CDR3 nucleotides are TGCAGCGCTGGACAGAACTATGGCTACACCTTC. Translation gives CSAGQNYGYTF.

The chain recombines TRBV2 with TRBJ1-1; tentative D call: TRBD1 (6 bases). Trimming pared 5 bases from V and 5 bases from J, leaving 12 bases between. Germline V gene data show CDR1 as SNHLY and CDR2 as FYNNEI. This CDR3 comprises 13 residues. This CDR3 reads CASSPGHRTEAFF. Written as DNA, the CDR3 is TGTGCCAGCAGTCCGGGACATAGGACTGAAGCTTTCTTT.

This clone was picked up a small number of times. The genes are TRBV27 and TRBJ2-5; 7 bases align to TRBD1. The CDR3 is 19 residues long. V was pared by 1 base and J by 5 bases, with 19 bases of the junction left unmatched. The germline V gene has CDR1 MNHEY and CDR2 SMNVEV (reference sequence). The CDR3 is CASSLYRDPTGSLRETQYF. DNA for the CDR3: TGTGCCAGCAGTTTATATCGCGATCCGACAGGGAGTCTTCGGGAGACCCAGTACTTC.